The 18 T cell receptor beta chains given below trace back to one sample, sequenced in a study of siplizumab effects on memory and regulatory T cells (dated by TCRdb to between 2018 and 2021). The library was produced with the immunoSEQ multiplex PCR assay. This is the immuneACCESS table as TCRdb keeps it, with only in-frame sequences that have V and J called. A part of the clones is gone; compared with another copy, unresolved V genes explain less than half, and the rest is unexplained. This sample gives approximately 91,000 clones in total; approximately 95% of them show up just once. Around 18% of the sample rests with the top ten. Sequences were obtained from CD8+ T cells sorted from blood. These receptors were taken from a human donor in good health.

This clone was recorded once. The sample carries other DNA sequences with the same CDR3. The chain carries TRBV5-4 and TRBJ2-7, with 7 bases fitting TRBD1. The germline gives CDR1 SGHNT, CDR2 YYREEE (reference sequence). V lost 0 bases, J lost 5 bases, and 5 bases stayed unmatched. The CDR3 sequence is 14 residues long. The CDR3 is CASSLGGGPHEQYF. The CDR3, as DNA: TGTGCCAGCAGCTTGGGAGGGGGCCCCCACGAGCAGTACTTC.

This clone was detected once. This chain connects TRBV27 to TRBJ2-1; unclear D gene. V dropped 0 bases and J dropped 4 bases, with 4 bases sitting between them. The germline CDR1 and CDR2 sequences are MNHEY and SMNVEV (reference sequence). The CDR3 loop spans 13 amino acids. CDR3 amino acids: CASSLSIYNEQFF. The CDR3 DNA sequence: TGTGCCAGCAGTTTATCGATTTACAATGAGCAGTTCTTC.

The V gene is TRBV6-1, the J gene TRBJ2-1; TRBD2 agrees at 10 bases. This CDR3 is built from 16 residues. The V and J ends lost 4 bases and 6 bases, in that order; junction bases with no gene match: 9. Germline lookup yields CDR1 MNHNS and CDR2 SASEGT. CDR3 in amino acids: CASSVVRTSGPNEQFF. In DNA form, the CDR3 reads TGTGCCAGCAGTGTCGTCAGGACTAGCGGACCCAATGAGCAGTTCTTC.

The genes are TRBV9 and TRBJ2-5, with 8 nucleotides matching TRBD2. V gave up 0 bases and J gave up 4 bases; unmatched junction bases: 5. The CDR3 covers 15 residues. CDR1 SGDLS and CDR2 YYNGEE come from the germline V gene. As DNA, the CDR3 is TGTGCCAGCAGCGTAGGAACGGGGGGGAGAGAGACCCAGTACTTC. As protein: CASSVGTGGRETQYF.

This chain links TRBV11-2 with TRBJ2-1; TRBD2 is a possible D gene (5 bases). V dropped 2 bases and J dropped 8 bases, with 7 bases sitting between them. Germline V gene lookup returns CDR1 SGHAT and CDR2 FQNNGV. This CDR3 has 12 residues. DNA of the CDR3: TGTGCCAGCAGCTTACGAGCGGATGAGCAGTTCTTC. Its translation: CASSLRADEQFF.

The chain employs TRBV4-1 and TRBJ2-7; 10 positions agree with TRBD1. Germline CDR1 reads MGHRA; CDR2 reads YSYEKL. CDR3 length: 16 amino acids. Trimming at V came to 0 bases and at J to 0 bases, leaving 2 bases not matched to a gene. CDR3 nucleotides: TGCGCCAGCAGCCAAGATAGGACAGGGGGCTCCTACGAGCAGTACTTC. This codes for CASSQDRTGGSYEQYF.

This sequence joins TRBV19 and TRBJ2-7; the D gene could be TRBD1 or TRBD2 (5 bases each). The CDR3 is 12 residues long. CDR1 is LNHDA, CDR2 SQIVND, per germline (reference sequence). Trimming took off 6 bases at V and 6 bases at J, with 12 bases between the two ends. DNA for the CDR3: TGTGCCAGTAGAACGGGGCTGAGCGAGCAGTACTTC. Its translation: CASRTGLSEQYF.

The rearrangement joins TRBV7-9 to TRBJ2-7; D not certain. Trimming stripped 2 bases from V and 0 bases from J, with 8 bases between. The CDR3 has 14 amino acids. Germline CDR1 and CDR2: SEHNR and FQNEAQ (reference sequence). The CDR3 DNA is TGTGCCAGCAGCTTACTATCCAGCTCCTACGAGCAGTACTTC. As protein: CASSLLSSSYEQYF.

With respect to this clone: Mismatch with germline at one junction end may stem from a read error. The chain recombines TRBV28 with TRBJ2-1; 7 nucleotides align to TRBD2. Germline lookup yields CDR1 MDHEN and CDR2 SYDVKM. The CDR3 contains 12 residues. The CDR3 protein is CASSSAPGLYVF. CDR3 sequence (DNA): TGTGCCAGCAGTAGCGCCCCGGGACTATATGTCTTC.

J is TRBJ2-1 and V is TRBV18; 14 positions match TRBD2. Germline V gene lookup returns CDR1 KGHSH and CDR2 LQKENI. The CDR3 is made up of 17 amino acids. V gave up 4 bases and J gave up 0 bases; unmatched junction bases: 2. CDR3 nucleotide sequence: TGTGCCAGCTCACTCGGGACTAGCGGGAGCTCCTACAATGAGCAGTTCTTC. This sequence encodes CASSLGTSGSSYNEQFF.

This chain uses TRBV7-8 with TRBJ2-5; D possibly uses TRBD1 or TRBD2 (5 bases each). This CDR3 comprises 18 residues. V dropped 7 bases and J dropped 2 bases, with 26 bases sitting between them. Germline assignment: CDR1 SGHVS and CDR2 FQNEAQ. The CDR3, as DNA: TGTGCCAGCACCCTACCGCACCCCGGGGCAGCTGCTCAAGAGACCCAGTACTTC. Protein product: CASTLPHPGAAAQETQYF.

This chain connects TRBV2 to TRBJ1-2; 8 bases fit TRBD1. CDR1 SNHLY and CDR2 FYNNEI come from the germline V gene. The V segment lost 6 bases and the J segment 0 bases; nucleotides outside the gene matches: 6. This CDR3 has 15 residues. DNA of the CDR3: TGTGCCAGCAGGTGGGGACAGGCAGCTAACTATGGCTACACCTTC. Protein product: CASRWGQAANYGYTF. Filled out from reference TRBV2 and TRBJ1-2, the complete variable domain reads EPEVTQTPSHQVTQMGQEVILRCVPISNHLYFYWYRQILGQKVEFLVSFYNNEISEKSEIFDDQFSVERPDGSNFTLKIRSTKLEDSAMYFCASRWGQAANYGYTFGSGTRLTVV.

This sequence joins TRBV28 and TRBJ2-7, with D perhaps TRBD1 (6 bases). Germline loops: CDR1 MDHEN, CDR2 SYDVKM. The CDR3 covers 15 residues. The germline V and J ends were trimmed by 3 bases and 1 base, with 13 bases remaining between them. The DNA for the CDR3 is TGTGCCAGCAGTTTTCAATTCGGACAGTCCTACGAGCAGTACTTC. Its protein product is CASSFQFGQSYEQYF.

The chain recombines TRBV19 with TRBJ2-7, with TRBD2 matching 8 bases. The germline V gene encodes CDR1 LNHDA and CDR2 SQIVND (reference sequence). Trimming cost V 1 base and J 4 bases; bases outside gene matches: 9. The CDR3 runs 16 residues. Here the CDR3 reads CASSIGLAGGGYEQYF. DNA for the CDR3: TGTGCCAGTAGTATAGGTCTCGCGGGGGGAGGATACGAGCAGTACTTC.

This sequence joins TRBV4-1 and TRBJ1-1, with a tentative D call TRBD1 (5 bases). CDR1 MGHRA and CDR2 YSYEKL come from the germline V gene. This CDR3 has 17 amino acids. V dropped 2 bases and J dropped 1 base, with 17 bases sitting between them. CDR3 sequence reads: CASSQPTVPRANTEAFF. The DNA of the CDR3 is TGCGCCAGCAGCCAACCTACAGTCCCCAGGGCGAACACTGAAGCTTTCTTT.

The rearrangement uses TRBV27 and TRBJ2-7, with 10 nucleotides matching TRBD1. The CDR3 length is 15 residues. Germline CDR1 and CDR2: MNHEY and SMNVEV (reference sequence). The V segment lost 6 bases and the J segment 4 bases; nucleotides outside the gene matches: 9. CDR3 sequence (DNA): TGTGCCAGCAGAAATCTCGGGACAGGGGTGTACGAGCAGTACTTC. Translation: CASRNLGTGVYEQYF.

The chain has TRBV28 and TRBJ2-7; 11 nucleotides line up with TRBD2. Trimming removed 7 bases from V and 1 base from J; junction bases left unmatched: 9. Per germline, CDR1 MDHEN and CDR2 SYDVKM. The CDR3 length is 16 residues. The CDR3 here is CASTPGLAATSYEQYF. The DNA of the CDR3 is TGTGCCAGCACTCCGGGACTAGCGGCTACTTCCTACGAGCAGTACTTC.

The chain carries TRBV25-1 and TRBJ2-7, with unresolved D. Between the trimmed V and J ends, which lost 2 bases and 2 bases, there was a span of 7 bases. Germline V gene data show CDR1 as MGHDK and CDR2 as SYGVNS. This CDR3 has 13 amino acids. CDR3 amino acids: CASSETETYEQYF. CDR3 DNA: TGTGCCAGCAGTGAAACAGAAACCTACGAGCAGTACTTC.